This TCR beta chain was captured in a study of T cell responses to AZD1222 COVID-19 vaccine. This table comes from immunoSEQ multiplex PCR, and its TCRdb copy is limited to in-frame clones, with some not included. Of under 85,000 clones detected, around nine tenths appear once; the ten largest clones hold approximately 10%. As regards this clone: The target antigen is unknown.

V was cut by 0 bases and J by 0 bases, with 8 bases left in between. Germline CDR1 is GTSNPN and CDR2 is SVGIG (reference sequence). This CDR3 comprises 15 residues. Study conclusions and caveats: Seropositivity was recorded at baseline in only a handful of AZD1222 recipients. The donor group comprised mostly white British people and more females; the analysis possibly underestimated clonal diversity. Researchers report vaccine-associated CD4 TCRs spanning spike, with dominance at 160-218 and 743-854.

Here the sequenced sample was peripheral blood, taken on day 0 of AZD1222 vaccination. The receptor comes from an adult in good health. This rearrangement joins TRBV30 to TRBJ1-4, with D unresolved. The DNA of the CDR3 is TGTGCCTGGAGTGTACTGGGCACAACTAATGAAAAACTGTTTTTT. It is translated as CAWSVLGTTNEKLFF.